Below, 22 T cell receptor beta chains from the same sample are listed, as sequenced in a study of T cell responses to AZD1222 COVID-19 vaccine listed by TCRdb under 2021. Libraries were made using the immunoSEQ multiplex PCR assay. TCRdb took this table from immuneACCESS and kept in-frame rearrangements with V and J called. Such tables lack part of the clones; where checked against another copy, unresolved V genes explain under half of the gap, and the rest is unexplained. The sample has roughly 200,000 clones on record, 93% of them singletons. The ten most abundant clones make up roughly 1% of the sample. The time point label here, explained by the study, means: baseline before first vaccination. Per the publication, the treatment or condition label means: meningococcal conjugate vaccine given as trial control. The source material was peripheral blood, sampled on day 0 of MenACWY control vaccination. The receptors stem from an adult in good health.

The CDR3 DNA follows: TGTGCCAGCAGTGAAGAGGTGGATGCTGGCTACACCTTC. Residues: CASSEEVDAGYTF. The genes are TRBV2 and TRBJ1-2, with D unresolved. Trimming cost V 1 base and J 7 bases, with 10 bases left between them. Germline V gene data show CDR1 as SNHLY and CDR2 as FYNNEI. This CDR3 is 13 amino acids long.

J is TRBJ1-2 and V is TRBV19; perhaps TRBD1 as D (6 bases). The V gene lost 5 bases and the J gene lost 5 bases, with 18 bases spanning the gap. Germline-derived CDR1 and CDR2 are LNHDA and SQIVND (reference sequence). The CDR3 is made up of 15 amino acids. CDR3 coding DNA: TGTGCCAGTAGTGTACAGGGAGCCCCTGGGTATGGCTACACCTTC. This codes for CASSVQGAPGYGYTF. The entire variable domain, with the rest obtained from reference TRBV19 and TRBJ1-2, is as follows: DGGITQSPKYLFRKEGQNVTLSCEQNLNHDAMYWYRQDPGQGLRLIYYSQIVNDFQKGDIAEGYSVSREKKESFPLTVTSAQKNPTAFYLCASSVQGAPGYGYTFGSGTRLTVV.

The V gene is TRBV28, the J gene TRBJ1-4; D is unclear. The CDR3 sequence is 17 residues long. V lost 5 bases and J 0 bases, leaving 16 bases between the germline ends. CDR1 is MDHEN and CDR2 is SYDVKM in the germline V gene. The CDR3, as DNA: TGTGCCAGCAGTAACACAGACCGGACGCCAACTAATGAAAAACTGTTTTTT. Residues: CASSNTDRTPTNEKLFF.

This chain joins TRBV5-1 and TRBJ1-6; tentatively, D is TRBD1 (5 bases). The CDR3 length is 16 residues. Germline values: CDR1 SGHRS, CDR2 YFSETQ. With 3 bases removed from V and 6 bases from J, the gap between germline ends came to 16 bases. The CDR3 DNA follows: TGCGCCAGCAGCTCCAGGGTGGGCAGTTCTAATTCACCCCTCCACTTT. It yields the protein CASSSRVGSSNSPLHF.

With regard to this clone: The same CDR3 also results from other DNA sequences found in this sample. V is TRBV27 and J is TRBJ1-1; D may be TRBD1 (6 bases). The CDR3 runs to 14 residues. Germline V gives CDR1 MNHEY, CDR2 SMNVEV (reference sequence). V lost 3 bases to trimming and J lost 0 bases, with 8 bases between them. This CDR3 is CASSFRGMNTEAFF. In DNA form, the CDR3 reads TGTGCCAGCAGTTTCAGGGGTATGAACACTGAAGCTTTCTTT.

V is TRBV5-8 and J is TRBJ2-1; tentatively, D is TRBD1 (5 bases). Trimming stripped 3 bases from V and 5 bases from J, with 12 bases between. The CDR3 consists of 14 residues. Germline CDR1 is SGHTS and CDR2 is YDEGEE. Here the CDR3 DNA reads TGTGCCAGCAGCTCCCGTCAGGGCCACAATGAGCAGTTCTTC. It is translated as CASSSRQGHNEQFF.

The CDR3 sequence is CASSPLGTSGGIYQETQYF. The DNA for the CDR3 is TGTGCCAGCAGCCCCCTCGGGACTAGCGGGGGCATTTACCAAGAGACCCAGTACTTC. V and J are TRBV7-6 and TRBJ2-5; 14 nucleotides line up with TRBD2. Germline assignment: CDR1 SGHVS and CDR2 FNYEAQ. Trimming cost V 5 bases and J 0 bases; bases outside gene matches: 11. The CDR3 length is 19 residues.

The chain employs TRBV28 and TRBJ1-2, with TRBD1 as a possible D gene (6 bases). Trimming removed 4 bases from V and 2 bases from J, with 8 bases in between. This CDR3 has 13 amino acids. Germline CDR1 MDHEN, CDR2 SYDVKM. The CDR3 protein is CASSSTGNYGYTF. DNA for the CDR3: TGTGCCAGCAGTTCTACAGGGAACTATGGCTACACCTTC.

Only a few counts were recorded for this clone. This rearrangement joins TRBV2 to TRBJ1-5; 11 bases align to TRBD1. Germline CDR1 is SNHLY and CDR2 is FYNNEI. The V segment lost 4 bases and the J segment 5 bases; nucleotides outside the gene matches: 4. The CDR3 runs 15 residues. This CDR3 is CASSGGQGAHQPQHF. For the CDR3, the DNA is TGTGCCAGCAGTGGAGGACAGGGGGCACATCAGCCCCAGCATTTT.

J is TRBJ1-6 and V is TRBV6-1, with 8 bases matching TRBD1. The V segment lost 0 bases and the J segment 0 bases; nucleotides outside the gene matches: 4. The CDR3 has 18 residues. Germline V gives CDR1 MNHNS, CDR2 SASEGT. CDR3 nucleotide sequence: TGTGCCAGCAGTGAAGCCCCAGGGGGCTACTCCTATAATTCACCCCTCCACTTT. Protein: CASSEAPGGYSYNSPLHF.

The chain recombines TRBV5-1 with TRBJ2-5, with 10 bases fitting TRBD2. CDR3 length: 13 amino acids. Germline loops: CDR1 SGHRS, CDR2 YFSETQ. V dropped 7 bases and J dropped 2; count of bases not matched to a gene: 2. The CDR3 spells CASAAGGQETQYF. The CDR3 DNA follows: TGCGCCAGCGCAGCGGGGGGGCAAGAGACCCAGTACTTC.

The V gene is TRBV5-1, the J gene TRBJ1-2; D might be TRBD1 (5 bases). Germline-derived CDR1 and CDR2 are SGHRS and YFSETQ. With 1 base removed from V and 7 bases from J, the gap between germline ends came to 14 bases. The CDR3 is 14 amino acids. CDR3: CASSLSGQGGGYTF. The CDR3, as DNA: TGCGCCAGCAGCTTGAGCGGGCAGGGTGGTGGCTACACCTTC.

The gene calls are TRBV6-2 or TRBV6-3 and TRBJ1-1; TRBD1 agrees at 7 bases. Germline V gene data show CDR1 as MNHEY and CDR2 as SVGEGT. Losses at the gene ends were 6 bases for V and 8 bases for J; bases not matched to a gene: 18. The CDR3 is 16 amino acids. The CDR3 region has the DNA TGTGCCAGCAGCGGCAGGGACGGGACAGTAGCGAAGGAAGCTTTCTTT. It specifies CASSGRDGTVAKEAFF.

The DNA for the CDR3 is TGTGCCAGCAGTGGGACAGGGACGAACACCGGGGAGCTGTTTTTT. Its translation: CASSGTGTNTGELFF. The chain combines TRBV2 with TRBJ2-2; 8 bases align to TRBD1. CDR1 and CDR2 (germline): SNHLY, FYNNEI. The trim removed 4 bases at V and 0 bases at J, leaving 1 base unmatched. This CDR3 is 15 amino acids long. Supplemented by reference TRBV2 and TRBJ2-2, the full variable domain reads EPEVTQTPSHQVTQMGQEVILRCVPISNHLYFYWYRQILGQKVEFLVSFYNNEISEKSEIFDDQFSVERPDGSNFTLKIRSTKLEDSAMYFCASSGTGTNTGELFFGEGSRLTVL.

This rearrangement joins TRBV5-4 to TRBJ2-7; 8 bases line up with TRBD1. Germline-derived CDR1 and CDR2 are SGHNT and YYREEE (reference sequence). With 0 bases clipped from V and 0 bases from J, the junction kept 2 bases outside the gene matches. The CDR3 loop spans 15 amino acids. The CDR3 DNA reads as TGTGCCAGCAGCTTGGGGACAGGGAGCTCCTACGAGCAGTACTTC. Its translation: CASSLGTGSSYEQYF.

The chain couples TRBV7-9 to TRBJ2-5, with 13 bases lining up with TRBD2. Germline V gene data show CDR1 as SEHNR and CDR2 as FQNEAQ (reference sequence). The trim removed 5 bases at V and 1 base at J, leaving 4 bases unmatched. The CDR3 contains 16 residues. The CDR3 spells CASSPRLAGGQETQYF. CDR3 DNA: TGTGCCAGCAGCCCCCGACTAGCGGGGGGCCAAGAGACCCAGTACTTC.

The chain employs TRBV28 and TRBJ1-1, with D possibly being TRBD1 (5 bases). The germline V gene encodes CDR1 MDHEN and CDR2 SYDVKM. The CDR3 contains 14 residues. Trimming shortened V by 3 bases and J by 0 bases, and 8 bases separated the two germline ends. CDR3 nucleotide sequence: TGTGCCAGCAGTTTGGCGGGGGTGAACACTGAAGCTTTCTTT. Its translation is CASSLAGVNTEAFF.

This chain connects TRBV29-1 to TRBJ1-2; 10 bases map to TRBD1. The V and J ends lost 3 bases and 2 bases, in that order; junction bases with no gene match: 3. Germline CDR1 reads SQVTM; CDR2 reads ANQGSEA. The CDR3 runs to 14 residues. CDR3 bases: TGCAGCGTTGACGCGACAGGGGGCAACTATGGCTACACCTTC. It yields the protein CSVDATGGNYGYTF.

V gene TRBV10-3 combines with J gene TRBJ1-1, with 8 bases that match TRBD1. Germline CDR1 is ENHRY and CDR2 is SYGVKD. This CDR3 is built from 16 residues. V shed 0 bases, J shed 2 bases, and the junction held 5 bases outside the gene matches. The CDR3 here is CAISESRQGPNTEAFF. CDR3 sequence (DNA): TGTGCCATCAGTGAGTCGAGACAGGGGCCTAACACTGAAGCTTTCTTT.

This CDR3 is CATSRDPSGGNTIYF. CDR3 coding DNA: TGTGCCACCAGCAGAGATCCCAGCGGGGGAAACACCATATATTTT. V and J are TRBV15 and TRBJ1-3; D gene unclear. CDR3 length: 15 residues. V was pared by 0 bases and J by 4 bases, with 10 bases between. Germline CDR1 reads LNHNV; CDR2 reads YYDKDF (reference sequence).

This sequence joins TRBV3-1 (or the pseudogene TRBV3-2) and TRBJ1-2, with a weak D call TRBD1 (5 bases). Looked up from germline, CDR1 is LGHDT and CDR2 is YNNKEL (reference sequence). The CDR3 has 17 residues. Deletions cut 1 base from V and 2 bases from J, with 17 bases between. CDR3 sequence: CASSQGGGGRGNYGYTF. The CDR3 DNA reads TGTGCCAGCAGCCAAGGGGGCGGTGGGCGAGGGAACTATGGCTACACCTTC.

This sequence joins TRBV30 and TRBJ2-2, with D possibly TRBD1 on 5 matching bases. CDR1 GTSNPN and CDR2 SVGIG come from the germline V gene (reference sequence). V shed 4 bases and J shed 3 bases, with 9 bases lying between them. CDR3 length: 13 residues. CDR3 sequence: CAWTRGYTGELFF. The CDR3 bases are TGTGCCTGGACTAGGGGCTACACCGGGGAGCTGTTTTTT.